This TCR beta chain was captured by sequencing in a study of cytomegalovirus exposure and HLA in healthy donors. The study's findings and limits: Under in vitro conditions, a few CMV-associated chains were confirmed as specific for CMV antigens. Most of the TCR beta V segments (in an earlier analysis) were productive either about 90% or about 30% of the time.

PCR involved 60 Vbeta and 13 Jbeta primers. Only in-frame clones appear in the TCRdb table, and some are missing; sequencing was by immunoSEQ multiplex PCR. The sample lists under 300,000 clones, 80% to 90% seen once, with about 2% in the top ten. A single count supports this clone. Its antigen is currently unknown. Germline V gene lookup returns CDR1 MNHEY and CDR2 SVGAGI. The CDR3 spans 16 residues. After removal of 0 bases from V and 1 base from J, the junction contained 5 bases not matched to a gene. The receptor comes from a woman aged 40 to 50 in good health and CMV-seropositive. V and J are TRBV6-5 and TRBJ2-7; 8 positions agree with TRBD2. Material for sequencing was PBMCs. CDR3 sequence (DNA): TGTGCCAGCAGTTACTCGAAAGCTAGCGGGTCCTACGAGCAGTACTTC. Encoded protein: CASSYSKASGSYEQYF.